This T cell receptor (beta chain) was documented in a study of blood T cell repertoires in COVID-19. As for the study in general: The study drew acute and convalescent COVID-19 samples from the United States, Italy and Spain. The analysed material was cDNA or gDNA that came from T cells, B-cell-depleted T cells, or PBMCs.

The CDR3 has 14 residues. Germline-derived CDR1 and CDR2 are SNHLY and FYNNEI. V lost 6 bases and J lost 4; bases outside the gene matches: 6. In the authors' methods: Quantification of nucleated cells was approximated via reference gene primer amplification. Clones were sequenced by immunoSEQ multiplex PCR, and TCRdb holds only the in-frame ones, with some missing. V and J calls plus clone size are reproduced from that table; the DNA served to infer D and trimming. Of under 300,000 clones listed, 89% are singletons. The TCR was taken from a woman between 40 and 55 years old who had recovered from COVID-19. Material for sequencing was peripheral blood. The chain combines TRBV2 with TRBJ1-5, with TRBD1 identical over 7 bases. CDR3 nucleotides: TGTGCCAGCAGCGAGGGACAGCGGAATCAGCCCCAGCATTTT. As protein: CASSEGQRNQPQHF.